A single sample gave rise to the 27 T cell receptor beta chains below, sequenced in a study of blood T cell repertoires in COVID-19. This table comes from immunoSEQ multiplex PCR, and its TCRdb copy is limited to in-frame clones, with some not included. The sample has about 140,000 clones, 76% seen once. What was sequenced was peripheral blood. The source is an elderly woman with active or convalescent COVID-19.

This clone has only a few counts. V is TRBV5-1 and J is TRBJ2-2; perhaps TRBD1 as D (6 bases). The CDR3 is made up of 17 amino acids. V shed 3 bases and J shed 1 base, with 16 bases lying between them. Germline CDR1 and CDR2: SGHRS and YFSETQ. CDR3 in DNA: TGCGCCAGCAGCTCCGGATTCCAGGGGAGGAACACCGGGGAGCTGTTTTTT. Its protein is CASSSGFQGRNTGELFF.

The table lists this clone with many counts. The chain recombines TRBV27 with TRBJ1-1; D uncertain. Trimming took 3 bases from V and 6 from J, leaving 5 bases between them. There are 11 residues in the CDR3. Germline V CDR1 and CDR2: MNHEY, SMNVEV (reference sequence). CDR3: CASSFGSEAFF. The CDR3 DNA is TGTGCCAGCAGTTTCGGGTCTGAAGCTTTCTTT.

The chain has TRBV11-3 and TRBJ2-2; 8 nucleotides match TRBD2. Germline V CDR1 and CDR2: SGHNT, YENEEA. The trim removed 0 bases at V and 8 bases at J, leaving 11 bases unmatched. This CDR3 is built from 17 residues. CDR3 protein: CASSLDGGGPAAGELFF. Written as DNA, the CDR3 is TGTGCCAGCAGCTTAGACGGGGGGGGGCCCGCGGCGGGGGAGCTGTTTTTT.

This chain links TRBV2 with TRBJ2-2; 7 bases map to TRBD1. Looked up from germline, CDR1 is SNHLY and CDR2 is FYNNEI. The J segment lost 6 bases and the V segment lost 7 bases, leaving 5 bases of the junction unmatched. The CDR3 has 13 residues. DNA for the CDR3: TGTGCCAGCACAGGAAGGGGGCCCGGGGAGCTGTTTTTT. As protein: CASTGRGPGELFF.

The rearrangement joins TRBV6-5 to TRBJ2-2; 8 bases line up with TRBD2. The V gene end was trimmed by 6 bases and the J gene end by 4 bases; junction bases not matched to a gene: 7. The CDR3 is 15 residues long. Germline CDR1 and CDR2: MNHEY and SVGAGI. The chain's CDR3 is CASSLTGGPTGELFF. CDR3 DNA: TGTGCCAGCAGCCTTACGGGGGGGCCCACCGGGGAGCTGTTTTTT.

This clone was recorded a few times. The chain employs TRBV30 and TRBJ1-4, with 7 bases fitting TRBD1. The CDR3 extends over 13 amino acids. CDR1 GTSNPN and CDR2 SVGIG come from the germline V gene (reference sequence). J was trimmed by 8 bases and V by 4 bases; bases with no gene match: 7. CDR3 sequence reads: CAWKGTVLEKLFF. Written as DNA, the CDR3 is TGTGCCTGGAAGGGGACAGTCTTGGAAAAACTGTTTTTT.

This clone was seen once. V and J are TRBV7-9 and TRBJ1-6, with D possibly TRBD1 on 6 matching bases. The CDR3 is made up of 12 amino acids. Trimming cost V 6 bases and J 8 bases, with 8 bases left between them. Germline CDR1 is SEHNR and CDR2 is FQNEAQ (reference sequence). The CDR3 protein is CASRDRYSPLHF. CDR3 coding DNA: TGTGCCAGCAGAGACAGGTATTCACCCCTCCACTTT.

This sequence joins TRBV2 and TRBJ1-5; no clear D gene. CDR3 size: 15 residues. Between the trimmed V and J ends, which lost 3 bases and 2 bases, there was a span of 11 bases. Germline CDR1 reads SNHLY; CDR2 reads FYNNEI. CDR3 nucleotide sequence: TGTGCCAGCAGTGAGCCGGGCGGGGGCAATCAGCCCCAGCATTTT. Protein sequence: CASSEPGGGNQPQHF.

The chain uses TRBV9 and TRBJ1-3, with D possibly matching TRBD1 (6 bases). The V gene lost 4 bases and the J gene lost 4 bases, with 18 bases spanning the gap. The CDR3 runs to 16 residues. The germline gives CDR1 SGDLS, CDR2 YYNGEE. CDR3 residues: CASSPRGTGTGNTIYF. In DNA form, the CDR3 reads TGTGCCAGCAGCCCCCGAGGAACAGGGACCGGAAACACCATATATTTT. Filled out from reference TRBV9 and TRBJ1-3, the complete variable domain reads DSGVTQTPKHLITATGQRVTLRCSPRSGDLSVYWYQQSLDQGLQFLIQYYNGEERAKGNILERFSAQQFPDLHSELNLSSLELGDSALYFCASSPRGTGTGNTIYFGEGSWLTVV.

CDR3 residues: CASSKSTQETQYF. The CDR3, as DNA: TGTGCCAGCAGCAAAAGCACCCAAGAGACCCAGTACTTC. The rearrangement links TRBV7-3 to TRBJ2-5, with D unclear. From germline, CDR1 is SGHTA and CDR2 FQGTGA. Trimming removed 5 bases from V and 1 base from J, with 8 bases in between. This CDR3 is 13 amino acids long.

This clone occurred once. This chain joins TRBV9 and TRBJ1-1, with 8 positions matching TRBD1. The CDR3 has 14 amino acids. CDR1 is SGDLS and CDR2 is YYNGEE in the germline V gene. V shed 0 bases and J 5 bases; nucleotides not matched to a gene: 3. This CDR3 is CASSVGQGLTEAFF. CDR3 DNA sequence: TGTGCCAGCAGCGTAGGACAGGGGTTGACTGAAGCTTTCTTT.

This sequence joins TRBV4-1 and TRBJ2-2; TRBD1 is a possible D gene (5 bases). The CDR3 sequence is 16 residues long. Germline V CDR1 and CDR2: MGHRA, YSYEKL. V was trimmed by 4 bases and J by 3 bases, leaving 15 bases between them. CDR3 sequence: CASSPAQGQYTGELFF. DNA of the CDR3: TGCGCCAGCAGCCCCGCCCAGGGTCAATACACCGGGGAGCTGTTTTTT.

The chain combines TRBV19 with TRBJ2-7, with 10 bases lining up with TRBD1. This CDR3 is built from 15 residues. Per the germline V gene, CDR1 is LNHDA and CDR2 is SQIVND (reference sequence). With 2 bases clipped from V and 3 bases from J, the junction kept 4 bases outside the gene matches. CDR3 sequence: CASSITDRGGYEQYF. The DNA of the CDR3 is TGTGCCAGTAGTATAACGGACAGGGGGGGCTACGAGCAGTACTTC.

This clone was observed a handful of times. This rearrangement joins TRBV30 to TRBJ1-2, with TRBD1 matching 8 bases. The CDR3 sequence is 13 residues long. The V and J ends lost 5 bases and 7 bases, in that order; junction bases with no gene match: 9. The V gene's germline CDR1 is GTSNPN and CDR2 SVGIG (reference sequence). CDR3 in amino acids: CAWHRDRPLGYTF. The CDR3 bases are TGTGCCTGGCACCGGGACAGGCCTCTTGGCTACACCTTC. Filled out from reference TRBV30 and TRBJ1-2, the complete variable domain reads SQTIHQWPATLVQPVGSPLSLECTVEGTSNPNLYWYRQAAGRGLQLLFYSVGIGQISSEVPQNLSASRPQDRQFILSSKKLLLSDSGFYLCAWHRDRPLGYTFGSGTRLTVV.

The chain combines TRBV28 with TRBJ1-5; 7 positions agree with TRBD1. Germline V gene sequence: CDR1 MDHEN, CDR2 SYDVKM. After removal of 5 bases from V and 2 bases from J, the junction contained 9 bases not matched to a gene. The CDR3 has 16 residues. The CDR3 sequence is CASSPRQGSGNQPQHF. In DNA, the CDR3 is TGTGCCAGCAGTCCCCGACAGGGAAGTGGCAATCAGCCCCAGCATTTT.

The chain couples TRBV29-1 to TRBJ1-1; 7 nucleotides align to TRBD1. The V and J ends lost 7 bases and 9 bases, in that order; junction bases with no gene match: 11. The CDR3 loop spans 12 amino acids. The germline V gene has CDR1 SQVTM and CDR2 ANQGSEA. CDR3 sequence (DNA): TGCAGCGCGACGACAGGGTTGTCTAAAGCTTTCTTT. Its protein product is CSATTGLSKAFF. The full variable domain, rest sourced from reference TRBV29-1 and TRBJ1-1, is SAVISQKPSRDICQRGTSLTIQCQVDSQVTMMFWYRQQPGQSLTLIATANQGSEATYESGFVIDKFPISRPNLTFSTLTVSNMSPEDSSIYLCSATTGLSKAFFGQGTRLTVV.

CDR3 in DNA: TGTGCCAGCAGCCTCCTAAAGGAAAAACTGTTTTTT. Translating it yields CASSLLKEKLFF. The chain uses TRBV11-2 and TRBJ1-4, with unresolved D. In germline, CDR1 is SGHAT, CDR2 FQNNGV. V was pared by 5 bases and J by 8 bases, with 9 bases between. CDR3 length: 12 amino acids.

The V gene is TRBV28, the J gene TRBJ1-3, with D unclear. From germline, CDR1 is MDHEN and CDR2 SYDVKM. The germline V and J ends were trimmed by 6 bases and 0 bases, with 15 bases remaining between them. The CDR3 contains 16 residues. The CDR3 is CASSQHPRSSGNTIYF. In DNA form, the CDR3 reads TGTGCCAGCAGCCAACACCCCAGGTCCTCTGGAAACACCATATATTTT.

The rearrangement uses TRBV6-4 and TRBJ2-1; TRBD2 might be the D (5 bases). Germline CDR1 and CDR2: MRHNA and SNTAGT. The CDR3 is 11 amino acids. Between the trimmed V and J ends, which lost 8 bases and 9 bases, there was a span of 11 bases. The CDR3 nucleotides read TGTGCCAGCGGGGAGTGGGGTGAGCAGTTCTTC. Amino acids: CASGEWGEQFF.

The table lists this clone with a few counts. The CDR3 region is CASSIERNTEAFF. The CDR3 DNA follows: TGTGCCAGCAGTATAGAAAGGAACACTGAAGCTTTCTTT. The chain has TRBV2 and TRBJ1-1; D not resolved. V was clipped by 5 bases and J by 1 base, with 8 bases between them. CDR1 and CDR2 from the germline V gene are SNHLY and FYNNEI. The CDR3 length is 13 residues.

CDR3 residues: CASSSPDRGNYGYTF. Written as DNA, the CDR3 is TGTGCCAGCAGTAGCCCGGACAGGGGGAACTATGGCTACACCTTC. This chain uses TRBV6-6 with TRBJ1-2; 10 nucleotides line up with TRBD1. CDR1 and CDR2 from the germline V gene are MNHNY and SVGAGI (reference sequence). J was trimmed by 2 bases and V by 5 bases; bases with no gene match: 5. This CDR3 has 15 residues.

The CDR3 DNA reads as TGTGCCAGCAGTGACCCCCTTGGAGGGATGGATGGCTACACCTTC. Translation: CASSDPLGGMDGYTF. J is TRBJ1-2 and V is TRBV6-1; D unclear. Germline V gene data show CDR1 as MNHNS and CDR2 as SASEGT. With 3 bases removed from V and 6 bases from J, the gap between germline ends came to 17 bases. The CDR3 consists of 15 residues.

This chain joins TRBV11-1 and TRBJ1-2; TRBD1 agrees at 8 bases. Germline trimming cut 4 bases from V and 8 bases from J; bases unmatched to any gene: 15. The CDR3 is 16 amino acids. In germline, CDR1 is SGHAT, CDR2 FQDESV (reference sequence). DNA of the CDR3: TGTGCCAGCAGCTCATACGGACAGGGAAATCCCGGCGGCTACACCTTC. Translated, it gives CASSSYGQGNPGGYTF.

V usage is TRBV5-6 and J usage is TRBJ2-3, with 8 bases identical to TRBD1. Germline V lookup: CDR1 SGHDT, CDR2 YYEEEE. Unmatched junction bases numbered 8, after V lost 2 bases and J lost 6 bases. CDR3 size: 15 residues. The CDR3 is CASSFWQGARDTQYF. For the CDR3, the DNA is TGTGCCAGCAGCTTTTGGCAGGGGGCGCGGGATACGCAGTATTTT.

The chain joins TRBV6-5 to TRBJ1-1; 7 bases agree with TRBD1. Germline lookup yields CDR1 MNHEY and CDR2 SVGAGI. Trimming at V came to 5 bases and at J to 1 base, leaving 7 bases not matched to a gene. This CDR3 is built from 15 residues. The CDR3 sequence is CASSLAYRGNTEAFF. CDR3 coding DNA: TGTGCCAGCAGTCTCGCCTACAGGGGGAACACTGAAGCTTTCTTT.

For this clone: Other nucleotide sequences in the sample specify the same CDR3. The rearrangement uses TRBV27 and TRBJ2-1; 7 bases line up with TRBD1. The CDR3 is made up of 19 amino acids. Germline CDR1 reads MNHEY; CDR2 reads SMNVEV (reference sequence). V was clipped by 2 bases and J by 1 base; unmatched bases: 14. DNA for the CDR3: TGTGCCAGCAGTTTAGGGTCTATGAGGGCAGGGGGTTCCTACAATGAGCAGTTCTTC. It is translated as CASSLGSMRAGGSYNEQFF.

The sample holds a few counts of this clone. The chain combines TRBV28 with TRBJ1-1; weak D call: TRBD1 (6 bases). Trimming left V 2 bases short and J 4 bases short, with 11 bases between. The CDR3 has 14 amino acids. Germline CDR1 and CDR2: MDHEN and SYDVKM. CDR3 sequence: CASSLQGSPTEAFF. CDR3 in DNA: TGTGCCAGCAGTTTACAGGGGAGTCCCACTGAAGCTTTCTTT.